The rows below give T cell receptor beta chains drawn from one sample of a study of cytomegalovirus exposure and HLA in healthy donors. Produced via immunoSEQ multiplex PCR; TCRdb's table is partial and in-frame only. The sample shows about 150,000 clones, approximately 80% of them seen only once. The material sequenced was PBMCs. These receptors were collected from a man younger than 40 in good health and CMV-seropositive. The CDR3 runs from the conserved cysteine through the conserved F or W. Each record gives: J gene, D gene, V gene, clone size, CDR3 protein, CDR3 DNA. A D gene is named only where the DNA matches it firmly. Clone size, where shown, is once, few, many, or a class for clones that have expanded.

J gene: TRBJ1-1; D gene: -; V gene: TRBV19; clone size: -; CDR3 protein: CASSTKARLEAFF; CDR3 DNA: TGTGCCAGTAGTACCAAGGCGAGACTCGAAGCTTTCTTT
J gene: TRBJ2-3; D gene: -; V gene: TRBV19; clone size: -; CDR3 protein: CASSRGSNLGDTQYF; CDR3 DNA: TGTGCCAGTAGTAGAGGGTCAAACCTGGGAGATACGCAGTATTTT
J gene: TRBJ2-5; D gene: TRBD1; V gene: TRBV5-4; clone size: -; CDR3 protein: CASSPTDREETQYF; CDR3 DNA: TGTGCCAGCAGCCCGACCGACAGGGAAGAGACCCAGTACTTC
J gene: TRBJ2-3; D gene: TRBD2; V gene: TRBV27; clone size: -; CDR3 protein: CASVYSGRARVDTQYF; CDR3 DNA: TGTGCCAGCGTCTATAGCGGGAGGGCCCGGGTAGATACGCAGTATTTT
J gene: TRBJ2-1; D gene: -; V gene: TRBV7-2; clone size: -; CDR3 protein: CASSSEQGRSDEQFF; CDR3 DNA: TGTGCCAGCAGCTCTGAACAGGGTCGATCGGATGAGCAGTTCTTC
J gene: TRBJ1-1; D gene: TRBD1; V gene: TRBV6-5; clone size: -; CDR3 protein: CASSTYRGQGSEAFF; CDR3 DNA: TGTGCCAGCAGTACTTACAGGGGGCAGGGCTCTGAAGCTTTCTTT
J gene: TRBJ2-5; D gene: TRBD2; V gene: TRBV7-9; clone size: -; CDR3 protein: CASSAPGLAGGRETQYF; CDR3 DNA: TGTGCCAGCAGCGCCCCGGGACTAGCGGGAGGGCGTGAGACCCAGTACTTC
J gene: TRBJ2-1; D gene: TRBD2; V gene: TRBV5-1; clone size: few; CDR3 protein: CASSLESGIREQFF; CDR3 DNA: TGCGCCAGCAGCTTGGAGAGCGGGATTCGAGAGCAGTTCTTC
J gene: TRBJ2-7; D gene: TRBD1; V gene: TRBV7-9; clone size: -; CDR3 protein: CSSSDRGTPYEQYF; CDR3 DNA: TGTTCCAGCAGTGACAGGGGGACCCCCTACGAGCAGTACTTC
J gene: TRBJ2-7; D gene: TRBD2; V gene: TRBV25-1; clone size: -; CDR3 protein: CASSQGTSGRDYEQYF; CDR3 DNA: TGTGCCAGCAGTCAGGGCACGAGCGGGAGAGACTACGAGCAGTACTTC